This T cell receptor beta chain was captured by sequencing in a study of T cell responses to AZD1222 COVID-19 vaccine. The data were produced by immunoSEQ multiplex PCR, yet TCRdb's version contains in-frame clones alone and is incomplete. The sample has around 270,000 clones, 94% seen once. This clone has a count of ten or more. Sequencing was performed on peripheral blood, taken 28 days after the second AZD1222 dose. This sequence was found in an adult who received the AZD1222 COVID-19 vaccine.

CDR3 nucleotides: TGCGCCAGCAGCTTTGGGTCCCCCTACAGGGGAGTCAATTCACCCCTCCACTTT. It specifies CASSFGSPYRGVNSPLHF. This chain connects TRBV5-1 to TRBJ1-6, with TRBD1 matching 7 bases. J gave up 7 bases and V 2 bases, and 15 bases lay outside the gene matches. Per germline, CDR1 SGHRS and CDR2 YFSETQ. The CDR3 spans 18 residues.